This TCR beta chain originates from a study of siplizumab effects on memory and regulatory T cells. Study conclusions and caveats: Significant reduction of alloreactive sequences traceable to unstimulated CD4+ memory cells was observed with siplizumab.

The assay was immunoSEQ multiplex PCR, and TCRdb's table has in-frame clones only and misses some. This repertoire shows tens of thousands of clones, 75% to 90% found once; its top ten account for about 3.5%. Points on this clone: Its antigen is undetermined.

The CDR3 spans 15 residues. Per germline, CDR1 SGHTA and CDR2 FQGNSA. V shed 5 bases and J shed 8 bases, with 16 bases lying between them. The clonotype originates from a human donor in good health. Source material: memory CD4+ T cells sorted from blood. The chain couples TRBV7-2 to TRBJ1-6; tentative D call: TRBD1 (5 bases). The DNA for the CDR3 is TGTGCCAGCAGCATCAGGGTTTCGATCGATTCACCCCTCCACTTT. Translating gives CASSIRVSIDSPLHF.